Detailed here is one TCR beta chain. There is no known antigen for this receptor. Per-base qualities were not stored, and no clone one base away is much larger. Library preparation used PCR. TCR sequencing of DNA from cultured CD4+ T cells used the Oncomine TCR Beta short-read assay at the Johns Hopkins FTIC core. The QIAamp micro DNA kit was used to extract genomic DNA from the cultured CD4+ T cells. Oncomine TCR Beta libraries from cultured CD4+ T cells were pooled using unique dual indexes and sequenced on an Illumina iSeq 100. In the paper's pipeline: Non-productive sequences were removed, and CDR3s that did not start with C, did not end with F or W, or were shorter than 7 amino acids were discarded. Antigen-specific clonotypes were identified with the MANAFEST web application by comparing peptide-stimulated wells with reference and other culture wells. Positive clones required FDR below 0.05, an odds ratio above 5, and productive frequency above 0.1% in at least two of three replicate wells. Clonotypes that were significantly expanded in both SARS-CoV-2 spike wells and at least one common cold coronavirus spike condition were defined as cross-reactive. Similarity between CDR3 sequences was evaluated in R version 3.6.1 using Levenshtein distances (stringdist) and unrooted phylogenetic trees (ape). The raw public reads went through TCRdb reprocessing: fastp at Q25, MiXCR clone calling, in-frame beta chains kept. Duplicate CDR3 protein sequences are folded into a single record with the most common DNA and genes. The V and J calls shown here were made by TCRdb, not taken from the authors' results. In all, the sample holds about 10,000 distinct CDR3 sequences, and roughly three fifths of those were seen once. The biggest ten clones account for less than 25% of the sample.

The treatment or condition label, as the study defines it: roughly 11-day PBMC culture with coronavirus spike peptide pools or control peptides (ViraFEST assay). The ViraFEST assay was used in the study, in which antigen-specific T cells were expanded with peptide pools and expanded clonotypes were subsequently identified by TCR sequencing. The positive SARS-CoV-2 PCR tests of the convalescent patients were dated from March to December 2020, before the Alpha, Beta and Delta variants emerged in the United States. Each well held around 1.9 million PBMCs cultured with approximately 9.1 ug/ml peptide pools in IMDM containing around 5% human AB serum and 8 to 10 IU/ml IL-2. On days 3 and 7, half of the culture medium was replaced with fresh IL-2-containing medium. After approximately 10 days of culture, CD4+ T cells were isolated by negative selection using the EasySep CD4+ T cell isolation kit. Ficoll-Paque Plus gradient centrifugation was used to isolate PBMCs from whole blood, and the isolated PBMCs were then either used fresh or cryopreserved at -140C. Triplicate wells were generally used for each culture condition.

From cysteine to phenylalanine, the CDR3 is 16 amino acids long. The DNA shown is the 48-base CDR3, in frame from base 1. The germline V gene provides CDR1 SGHAT and CDR2 FQNNGV. At the junction V is shortened by 3 bases and J by 4 bases, with 17 bases in between. This record belongs to a study of vaccination and CD4 T cells after COVID-19 (dated by TCRdb to the early 2020s). Regarding the study in general: SARS-CoV-2 positivity had been established in the convalescent patients by nasal swab PCR, and mild disease was recorded in about 9 of these patients and severe disease in one. Six males and four females were included in the convalescent cohort, with two Hispanic individuals, seven Caucasians, two Asians and one multiracial person represented. Each participant got two doses of either the Pfizer-BioNTech BNT162b2 vaccine (n=8) or the Moderna mRNA-1273 vaccine (n=2). Post-COVID blood samples were collected from convalescent patients a median of approximately 100 days after diagnosis, with a range of about 35 to 161 days. Post-vaccine blood samples were collected a median of 72 days after the second vaccine dose, ranging from about 13 to 241 days. Overlapping spike peptide pools from SARS-CoV-2 and from the common cold coronaviruses HCoV-NL63, HCoV-OC43 and HCoV-229E were used as culture stimuli. As controls, cultures received a CEFX viral epitope pool (the positive control), an HIV-1 Nef peptide pool (the negative control), or no peptide at all. In 10 COVID-19 convalescent patients and several infection-naive healthy vaccine recipients, researchers compared the spike-specific CD4+ TCR repertoire from before mRNA vaccination with the repertoire from after.

The paper's findings and limits, for the study overall: In convalescent patients, a median approximately 89% of post-vaccine SARS-CoV-2-reactive clones were detected only after vaccination, suggesting vaccine-specific priming. An increase in the median number of SARS-CoV-2-reactive clonotypes from 20 to 25 after infection to some 38 after vaccination was observed, but the change was not found to be significant. Of the vaccine-specific clones in convalescent patients, 304 of 307, or nearly all, reacted only to SARS-CoV-2 spike and did not cross-react with common cold coronaviruses. The number of convalescent patients in the study was relatively small, and the study did not examine early timepoints following natural infection.

This sequence originates from a human donor who had recovered from COVID-19. Source material: CD4+ T cells from blood, cultured in vitro. The chain uses TRBV11-2 and TRBJ2-3, with TRBD2 tentatively as D gene (7 bases match). The CDR3 region reads CASSLGGGGWADTQYF. The DNA sequence is TGTGCCAGCAGCTTGGGAGGGGGAGGCTGGGCAGATACGCAGTATTTT. With the portions outside the CDR3 filled from the reference TRBV11-2 and TRBJ2-3 genes, the complete variable region becomes EAGVAQSPRYKIIEKRQSVAFWCNPISGHATLYWYQQILGQGPKLLIQFQNNGVVDDSQLPKDRFSAERLKGVDSTLKIQPAKLEDSAVYLCASSLGGGGWADTQYFGPGTRLTVL.